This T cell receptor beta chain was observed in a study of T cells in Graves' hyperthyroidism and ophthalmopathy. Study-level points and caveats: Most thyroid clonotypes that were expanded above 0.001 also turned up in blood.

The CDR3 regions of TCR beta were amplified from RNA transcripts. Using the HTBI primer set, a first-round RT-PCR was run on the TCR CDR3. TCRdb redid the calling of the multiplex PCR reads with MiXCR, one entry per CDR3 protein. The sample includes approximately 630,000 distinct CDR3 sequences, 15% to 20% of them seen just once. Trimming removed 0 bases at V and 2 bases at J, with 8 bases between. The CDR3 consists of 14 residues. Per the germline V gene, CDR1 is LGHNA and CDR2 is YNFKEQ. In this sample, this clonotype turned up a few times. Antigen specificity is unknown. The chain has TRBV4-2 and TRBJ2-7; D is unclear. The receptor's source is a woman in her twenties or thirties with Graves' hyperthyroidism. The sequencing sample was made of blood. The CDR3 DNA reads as TGTGCCAGCAGCCAAGAGGCCAGAGCCTACGAGCAGTACTTC. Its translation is CASSQEARAYEQYF.